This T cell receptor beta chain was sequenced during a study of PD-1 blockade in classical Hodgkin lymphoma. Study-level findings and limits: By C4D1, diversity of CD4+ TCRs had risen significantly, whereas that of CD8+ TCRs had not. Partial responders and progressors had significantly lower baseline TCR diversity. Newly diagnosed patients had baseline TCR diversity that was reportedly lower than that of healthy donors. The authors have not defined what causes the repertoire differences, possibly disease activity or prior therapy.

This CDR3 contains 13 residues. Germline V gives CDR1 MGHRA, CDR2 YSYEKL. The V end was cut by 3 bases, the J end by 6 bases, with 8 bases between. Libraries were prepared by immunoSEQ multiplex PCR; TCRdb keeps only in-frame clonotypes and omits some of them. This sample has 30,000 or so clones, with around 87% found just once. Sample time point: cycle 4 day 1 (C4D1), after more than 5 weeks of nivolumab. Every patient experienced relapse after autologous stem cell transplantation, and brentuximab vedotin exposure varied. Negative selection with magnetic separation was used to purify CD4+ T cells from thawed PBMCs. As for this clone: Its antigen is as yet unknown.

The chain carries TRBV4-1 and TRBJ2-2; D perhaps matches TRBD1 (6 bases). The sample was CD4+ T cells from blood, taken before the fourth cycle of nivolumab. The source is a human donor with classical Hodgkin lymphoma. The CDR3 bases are TGCGCCAGCAGCCATGGACAGTCCGGGGAGCTGTTTTTT. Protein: CASSHGQSGELFF.